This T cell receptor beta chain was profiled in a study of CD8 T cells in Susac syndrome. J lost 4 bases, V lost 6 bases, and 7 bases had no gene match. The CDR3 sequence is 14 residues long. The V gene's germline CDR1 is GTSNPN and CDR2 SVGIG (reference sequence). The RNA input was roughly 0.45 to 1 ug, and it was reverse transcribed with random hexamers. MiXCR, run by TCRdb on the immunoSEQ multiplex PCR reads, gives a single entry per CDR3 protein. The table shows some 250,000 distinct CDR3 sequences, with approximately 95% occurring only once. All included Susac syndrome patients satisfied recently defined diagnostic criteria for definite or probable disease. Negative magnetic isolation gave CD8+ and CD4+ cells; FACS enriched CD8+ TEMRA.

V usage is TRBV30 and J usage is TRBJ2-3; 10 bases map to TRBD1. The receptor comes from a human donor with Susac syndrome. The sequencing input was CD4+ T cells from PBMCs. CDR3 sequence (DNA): TGTGCCTGCCCTCGACAGGGGGCCGCAGATACGCAGTATTTT. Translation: CACPRQGAADTQYF.